The 14 T cell receptor beta chains in this list originate from one sample, sequenced in a study of metastatic and nonmetastatic thyroid tumors. Each patient came to thyroid surgery without any prior treatment (of any kind). TCRdb reassembled clones from the PCR reads with MiXCR. Of 45,000 to 65,000 clones listed, about 20% were seen once; the top ten hold about 4%. Source material: blood. These receptors were obtained from a female donor with papillary thyroid cancer or a benign thyroid nodule (not recorded which). Some clones in this sample may be carry-over from other donors' samples.

This clone was recorded at least ten times. Other DNA sequences in the same sample also yield this CDR3. The chain has TRBV4-1 and TRBJ1-1, with D perhaps TRBD1 (6 bases). Germline loops: CDR1 MGHRA, CDR2 YSYEKL. Deletions cut 4 bases from V and 1 base from J, with 7 bases between. The CDR3 runs to 13 residues. Here the CDR3 reads CASSPRGNTEAFF. CDR3 bases: TGCGCCAGCAGCCCCAGGGGGAACACTGAAGCTTTCTTT.

This clone was seen repeatedly, ten times or more. This chain uses TRBV18 with TRBJ1-3; maybe TRBD1 (6 bases). V was trimmed by 3 bases and J by 5 bases, leaving 11 bases between them. The germline V gene encodes CDR1 KGHSH and CDR2 LQKENI. The CDR3 runs to 14 residues. For the CDR3, the DNA is TGTGCCAGCTCACCTGCGACAGGTCGAAACACCATATATTTT. It codes for CASSPATGRNTIYF.

This clone was recorded at least ten times. The genes are TRBV5-1 and TRBJ1-3; 7 positions match TRBD1. Germline-derived CDR1 and CDR2 are SGHRS and YFSETQ. This CDR3 spans 16 amino acids. Unmatched junction bases numbered 7, after V lost 0 bases and J lost 4 bases. The CDR3 reads CASSLAGVQGGNTIYF. The CDR3 DNA follows: TGCGCCAGCAGCTTGGCCGGTGTACAGGGGGGAAACACCATATATTTT.

This clone has a count of ten or more. J is TRBJ1-1 and V is TRBV11-1; 8 positions agree with TRBD1. CDR1 and CDR2 (germline): SGHAT, FQDESV (reference sequence). The CDR3 spans 16 residues. Unmatched junction bases numbered 13, after V lost 5 bases and J lost 5 bases. The CDR3 coding sequence is TGTGCCAGCAGCGACTGGGACAGGCCAGGAGGAACTGAAGCTTTCTTT. As protein: CASSDWDRPGGTEAFF.

Regarding this clone: This may come from a read error, since a much larger clone is one base off. The chain joins TRBV29-1 to TRBJ2-1, with 10 bases fitting TRBD1. The CDR3 totals 14 residues. V trimming: 7 bases; J trimming: 0 bases; junction bases outside the gene matches: 3. CDR1 and CDR2 (germline): SQVTM, ANQGSEA. This CDR3 reads CSAGQGSSYNEQFF. The CDR3 region has the DNA TGCAGCGCGGGACAGGGGAGCTCCTACAATGAGCAGTTCTTC.

Details on this clone: One end of the junction does not line up with germline, which may come from a read error. The J gene is TRBJ2-7, the V gene TRBV6-5, with no clear D. From germline, CDR1 is MNHEY and CDR2 SVGAGI. The CDR3 loop spans 11 amino acids. CDR3 region: CASINAYEKYF. The CDR3 nucleotides read TGTGCCAGCATTAATGCCTACGAGAAGTACTTC.

The V call is TRBV9, the J call TRBJ1-1, with D uncertain. The CDR3 is made up of 14 amino acids. Germline V gene sequence: CDR1 SGDLS, CDR2 YYNGEE. The V end lost 7 bases, the J end lost 0 bases, and 13 bases lay between the germline ends. In DNA form, the CDR3 reads TGTGCCAGCTCCAAGCGTCCTATGAACACTGAAGCTTTCTTT. Translating it yields CASSKRPMNTEAFF.

Many counts were recorded for this clone. As DNA, the CDR3 is TGCAGTGCTAGAGATGTAGCCTACGAGCAGTACTTC. Translated, it gives CSARDVAYEQYF. The chain has TRBV20-1 and TRBJ2-7; the D is unclear. CDR1 is DFQATT and CDR2 is SNEGSKA in the germline V gene (reference sequence). CDR3 length: 12 amino acids. V lost 0 bases to trimming and J lost 2 bases, with 5 bases between them.

This clone was observed many times. This rearrangement joins TRBV29-1 to TRBJ2-7; maybe TRBD1 (6 bases). The V gene lost 7 bases and the J gene lost 0 bases, with 16 bases spanning the gap. The germline V gene has CDR1 SQVTM and CDR2 ANQGSEA. The CDR3 is 14 amino acids. CDR3 residues: CSALARGNSYEQYF. Written as DNA, the CDR3 is TGCAGCGCCCTAGCCAGGGGAAACTCCTACGAGCAGTACTTC.

The table lists this clone with many counts. The rearrangement uses TRBV30 and TRBJ2-5; maybe TRBD2 (6 bases). V lost 3 bases and J lost 2, with 13 bases in between. The germline V gene has CDR1 GTSNPN and CDR2 SVGIG (reference sequence). The CDR3 consists of 14 residues. The CDR3 protein is CAWRRTGLQETQYF. The CDR3 region has the DNA TGTGCCTGGAGAAGAACAGGACTACAAGAGACCCAGTACTTC.

With regard to this clone: A much larger clone sits a single nucleotide away, making a read error possible. CDR3 in amino acids: CASSFTAFEQYF. The CDR3 nucleotides read TGTGCCAGTAGTTTTACAGCGTTCGAGCAGTACTTC. The gene calls are TRBV19 and TRBJ2-4; no reliable D call. TRBJ2-7 matches the DNA end more closely, so the J call is doubtful. This CDR3 has 12 amino acids. The germline V gene encodes CDR1 LNHDA and CDR2 SQIVND (reference sequence).

This clone has a count of ten or more. This chain links TRBV19 with TRBJ1-2; D gene uncertain. V lost 7 bases, J lost 0 bases, and 9 bases lay in between. Germline CDR1 is LNHDA and CDR2 is SQIVND (reference sequence). The CDR3 extends over 13 amino acids. DNA for the CDR3: TGTGCCAGTAAGGTAGCCCCTAACTATGGCTACACCTTC. This gives the protein CASKVAPNYGYTF.

The V and J genes are TRBV19 and TRBJ2-2, with a weak D call TRBD1 (6 bases). Looked up from germline, CDR1 is LNHDA and CDR2 is SQIVND (reference sequence). The CDR3 covers 16 residues. The V and J ends lost 5 bases and 6 bases respectively, with 19 bases between them. The CDR3 region is CASSQNRVVDPGELFF. Written as DNA, the CDR3 is TGTGCCAGTAGTCAAAACAGGGTTGTTGACCCCGGGGAGCTGTTTTTT. The full variable domain, rest sourced from reference TRBV19 and TRBJ2-2, is DGGITQSPKYLFRKEGQNVTLSCEQNLNHDAMYWYRQDPGQGLRLIYYSQIVNDFQKGDIAEGYSVSREKKESFPLTVTSAQKNPTAFYLCASSQNRVVDPGELFFGEGSRLTVL.

This clone was counted ten times or more. The V call is TRBV19, the J call TRBJ1-5, with D unresolved. This CDR3 has 16 residues. Between the trimmed V and J ends, which lost 5 bases and 0 bases, there was a span of 14 bases. Germline-derived CDR1 and CDR2 are LNHDA and SQIVND (reference sequence). This CDR3 reads CASSDRSIHSNQPQHF. DNA of the CDR3: TGTGCCAGTAGTGACCGGTCCATTCATAGCAATCAGCCCCAGCATTTT.